What follows is one T cell receptor beta chain and its context. The CDR3 totals 16 residues. Trimming removed 2 bases from V and 7 bases from J; junction bases left unmatched: 10. CDR1 is MNHEY and CDR2 is SMNVEV in the germline V gene (reference sequence). This sample was included in a study of chemoradiotherapy in HPV16-positive cancers. Produced via immunoSEQ multiplex PCR; TCRdb's table is partial and in-frame only. This sample has fewer than 30,000 clones; approximately 95% occur once, and the top ten carry 2.5% to 3.5%. Specimen collection occurred from a patient who underwent chemoradiotherapy. The receptor was derived from a human donor with HPV-associated anogenital cancer. The chain combines TRBV27 with TRBJ2-1; 8 bases are shared with TRBD2. CDR3 residues: CASSLGTGAGENEQFF. The CDR3 DNA reads as TGTGCCAGCAGTTTAGGTACAGGAGCGGGAGAGAATGAGCAGTTCTTC.